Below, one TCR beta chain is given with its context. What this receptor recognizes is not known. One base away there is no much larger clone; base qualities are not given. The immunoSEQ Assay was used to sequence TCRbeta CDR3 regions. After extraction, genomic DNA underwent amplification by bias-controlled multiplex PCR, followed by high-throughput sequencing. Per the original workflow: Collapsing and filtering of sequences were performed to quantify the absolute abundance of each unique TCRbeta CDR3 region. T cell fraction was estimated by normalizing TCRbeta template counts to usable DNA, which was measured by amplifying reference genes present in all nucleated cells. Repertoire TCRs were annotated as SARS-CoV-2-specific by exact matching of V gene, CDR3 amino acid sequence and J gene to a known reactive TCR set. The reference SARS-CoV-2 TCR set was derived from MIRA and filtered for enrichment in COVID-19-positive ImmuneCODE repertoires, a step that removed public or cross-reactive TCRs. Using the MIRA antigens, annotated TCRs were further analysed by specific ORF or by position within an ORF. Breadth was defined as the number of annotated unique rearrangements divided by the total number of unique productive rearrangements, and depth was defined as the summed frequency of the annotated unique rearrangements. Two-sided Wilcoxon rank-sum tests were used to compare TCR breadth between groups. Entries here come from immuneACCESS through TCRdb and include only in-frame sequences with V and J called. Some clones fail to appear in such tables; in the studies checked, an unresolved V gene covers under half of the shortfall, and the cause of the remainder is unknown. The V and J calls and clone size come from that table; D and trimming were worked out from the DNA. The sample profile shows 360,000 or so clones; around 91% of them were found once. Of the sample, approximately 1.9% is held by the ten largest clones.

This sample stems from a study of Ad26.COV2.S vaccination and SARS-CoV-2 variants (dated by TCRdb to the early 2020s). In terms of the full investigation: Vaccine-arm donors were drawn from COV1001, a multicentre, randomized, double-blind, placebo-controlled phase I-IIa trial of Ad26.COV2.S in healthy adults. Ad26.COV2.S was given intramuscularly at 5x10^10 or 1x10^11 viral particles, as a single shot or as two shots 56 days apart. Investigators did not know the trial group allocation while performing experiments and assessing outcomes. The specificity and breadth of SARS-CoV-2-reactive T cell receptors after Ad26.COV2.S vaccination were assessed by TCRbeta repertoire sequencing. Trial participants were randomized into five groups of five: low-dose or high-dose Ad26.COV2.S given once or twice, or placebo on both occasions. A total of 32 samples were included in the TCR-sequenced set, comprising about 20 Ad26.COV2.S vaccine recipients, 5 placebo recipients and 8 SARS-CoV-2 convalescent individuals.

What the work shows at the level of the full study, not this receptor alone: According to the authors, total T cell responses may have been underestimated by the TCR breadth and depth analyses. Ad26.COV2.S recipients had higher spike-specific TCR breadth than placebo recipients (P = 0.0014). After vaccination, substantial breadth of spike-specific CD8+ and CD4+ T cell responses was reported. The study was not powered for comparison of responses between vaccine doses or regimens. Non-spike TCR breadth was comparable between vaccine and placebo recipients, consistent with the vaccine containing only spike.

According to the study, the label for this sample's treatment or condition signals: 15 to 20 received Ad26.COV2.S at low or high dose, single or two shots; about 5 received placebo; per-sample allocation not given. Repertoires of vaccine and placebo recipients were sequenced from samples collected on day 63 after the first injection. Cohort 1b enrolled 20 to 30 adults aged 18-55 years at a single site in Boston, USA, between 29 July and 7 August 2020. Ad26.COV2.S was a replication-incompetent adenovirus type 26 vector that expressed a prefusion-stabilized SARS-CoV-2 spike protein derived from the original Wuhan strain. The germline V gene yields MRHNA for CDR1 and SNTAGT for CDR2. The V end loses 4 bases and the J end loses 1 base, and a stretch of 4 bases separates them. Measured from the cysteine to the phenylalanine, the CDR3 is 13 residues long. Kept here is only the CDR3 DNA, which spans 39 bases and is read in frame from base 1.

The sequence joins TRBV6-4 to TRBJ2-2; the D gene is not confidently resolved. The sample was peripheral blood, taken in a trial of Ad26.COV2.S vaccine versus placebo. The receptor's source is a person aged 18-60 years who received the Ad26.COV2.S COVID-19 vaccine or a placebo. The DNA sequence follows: TGTGCCAGCAGTGCCGGGAACACCGGGGAGCTGTTTTTT. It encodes CASSAGNTGELFF.